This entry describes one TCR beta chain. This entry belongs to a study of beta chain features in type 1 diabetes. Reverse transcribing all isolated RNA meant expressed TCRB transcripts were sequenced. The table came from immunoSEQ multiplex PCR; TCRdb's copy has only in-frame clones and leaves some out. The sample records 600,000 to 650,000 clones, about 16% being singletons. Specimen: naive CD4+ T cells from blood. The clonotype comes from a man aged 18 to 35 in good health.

CDR3 loop: CATSRDLSFGYTF. The DNA for the CDR3 is TGTGCCACCAGCAGAGATCTAAGCTTTGGCTACACCTTC. This chain connects TRBV15 to TRBJ1-2; D gene ambiguous. V lost 0 bases and J 7 bases, leaving 9 bases between the germline ends. The V gene's germline CDR1 is LNHNV and CDR2 YYDKDF (reference sequence). CDR3 size: 13 residues.